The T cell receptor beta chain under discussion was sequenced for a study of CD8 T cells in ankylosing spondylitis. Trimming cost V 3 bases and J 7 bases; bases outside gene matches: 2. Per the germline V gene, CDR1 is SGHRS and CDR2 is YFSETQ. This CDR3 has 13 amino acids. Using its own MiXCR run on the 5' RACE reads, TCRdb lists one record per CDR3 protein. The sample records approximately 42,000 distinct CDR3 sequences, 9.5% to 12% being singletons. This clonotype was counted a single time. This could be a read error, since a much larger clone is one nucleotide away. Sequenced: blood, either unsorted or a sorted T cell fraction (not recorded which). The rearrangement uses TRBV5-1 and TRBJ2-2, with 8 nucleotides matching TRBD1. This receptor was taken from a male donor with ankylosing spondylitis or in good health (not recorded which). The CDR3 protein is CASSWTGIGELFF. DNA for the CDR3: TGCGCCAGCAGCTGGACAGGGATCGGGGAGCTGTTTTTT.